The clone carrying this T cell receptor beta chain was observed at least ten times. What it binds is not known. An absence of ophthalmopathy progression within 18 months meant stable Graves' hyperthyroidism. Patients were excluded for uncontrolled infection, other autoimmune disease, pregnancy or lactation. In making diagnoses, clinical symptoms, serum thyroxine and TRAb, thyroid ultrasound and orbital computed tomography were all used. The data were obtained in a study of T cells in Graves' hyperthyroidism and ophthalmopathy. General study findings and limits: A model of 13 V-J pairs discriminated ophthalmopathy from stable hyperthyroidism.

The trim removed 6 bases at V and 4 bases at J, leaving 7 bases unmatched. CDR3 length equals 13 residues. Germline CDR1 reads DFQATT; CDR2 reads SNEGSKA (reference sequence). Amplified regions were TCR beta CDR3 sequences from RNA transcripts. HTBI primers were the set used in a first-round RT-PCR of the TCR CDR3. TCRdb re-analysed the multiplex PCR reads in MiXCR, keeping a single row per CDR3 protein. Of 300,000 to 450,000 distinct CDR3 sequences in the sample, 13% were seen once. The sequence was collected from a woman younger than 30 with Graves' hyperthyroidism. This chain links TRBV20-1 with TRBJ2-3, with 7 bases aligning to TRBD2. The sequencing input was blood. The chain's CDR3 is CSAWREGADTQYF. As DNA, the CDR3 is TGCAGTGCCTGGAGGGAGGGAGCAGATACGCAGTATTTT.